This T cell receptor beta chain emerged from a study of blood T cell repertoires in COVID-19. Study-level background: T cells, B-cell-depleted T cells, or PBMCs supplied cDNA or gDNA.

The study recruited people aged 18 to 89 years across more than 20 US areas. Participants reported their clinical history, and cohort assignment relied on those reports. Recovery among Cohort 3 donors was established by two negative PCRs, clearance, or symptom resolution. TCRdb's copy holds only in-frame clones and misses some; the assay was immunoSEQ multiplex PCR. The table includes more than 300,000 clones, 88% detected once. The receptor comes from a woman between 18 and 29 years old who had recovered from COVID-19. The sample comprised PBMCs or T cells enriched from blood (not recorded which).

The CDR3 DNA reads TGTGCCAGCAGCGAAGTGGGGGCGTATGGCTACACCTTC. This sequence encodes CASSEVGAYGYTF. V is TRBV3-1 (or the pseudogene TRBV3-2) and J is TRBJ1-2; D possibly corresponds to TRBD1 (6 bases). Germline CDR1 LGHDT, CDR2 YNNKEL (reference sequence). The CDR3 is 13 amino acids. V lost 5 bases to trimming and J lost 5 bases, with 12 bases between them.